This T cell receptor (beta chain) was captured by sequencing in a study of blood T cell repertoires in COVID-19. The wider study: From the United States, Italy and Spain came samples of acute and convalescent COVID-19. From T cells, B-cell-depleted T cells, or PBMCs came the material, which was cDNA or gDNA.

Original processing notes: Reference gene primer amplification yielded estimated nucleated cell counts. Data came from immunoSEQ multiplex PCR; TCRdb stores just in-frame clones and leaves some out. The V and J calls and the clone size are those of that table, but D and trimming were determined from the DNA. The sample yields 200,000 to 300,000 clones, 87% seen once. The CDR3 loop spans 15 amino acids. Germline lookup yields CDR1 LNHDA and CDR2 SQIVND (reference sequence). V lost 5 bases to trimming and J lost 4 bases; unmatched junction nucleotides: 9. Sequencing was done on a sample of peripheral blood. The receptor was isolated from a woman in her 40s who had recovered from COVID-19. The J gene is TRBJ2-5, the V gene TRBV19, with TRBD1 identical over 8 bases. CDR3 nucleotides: TGTGCCAGTAGTGGTAGGTCAGGGGGCGTAGAGACCCAGTACTTC. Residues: CASSGRSGGVETQYF.